This T cell receptor (beta chain) was obtained from a study of cytomegalovirus exposure and HLA in healthy donors. Overall study context: Falling in the Caucasian-associated ancestry cluster were less than 85% of about 400 genotyped donors.

PCR used 60 Vbeta primers and 13 Jbeta primers. The repertoire was sequenced with immunoSEQ multiplex PCR; TCRdb's copy has only in-frame clones and lacks some. The profile covers 100,000 to 150,000 clones, with around 85% appearing a single time and 1.7% taken by the ten largest. The CDR3 is made up of 15 amino acids. Between the trimmed V and J ends, which lost 0 bases and 0 bases, there was a span of 8 bases. Germline values: CDR1 LNHDA, CDR2 SQIVND (reference sequence). Ten or more counts support this clone. The V gene is TRBV19, the J gene TRBJ1-1; the D is unclear. Sequenced material: PBMCs. The source of this sequence is a boy younger than 18 in good health and CMV-seronegative. The CDR3 loop reads CASSIEYSMNTEAFF. In nucleotides, the CDR3 is TGTGCCAGTAGTATAGAGTACAGCATGAACACTGAAGCTTTCTTT.